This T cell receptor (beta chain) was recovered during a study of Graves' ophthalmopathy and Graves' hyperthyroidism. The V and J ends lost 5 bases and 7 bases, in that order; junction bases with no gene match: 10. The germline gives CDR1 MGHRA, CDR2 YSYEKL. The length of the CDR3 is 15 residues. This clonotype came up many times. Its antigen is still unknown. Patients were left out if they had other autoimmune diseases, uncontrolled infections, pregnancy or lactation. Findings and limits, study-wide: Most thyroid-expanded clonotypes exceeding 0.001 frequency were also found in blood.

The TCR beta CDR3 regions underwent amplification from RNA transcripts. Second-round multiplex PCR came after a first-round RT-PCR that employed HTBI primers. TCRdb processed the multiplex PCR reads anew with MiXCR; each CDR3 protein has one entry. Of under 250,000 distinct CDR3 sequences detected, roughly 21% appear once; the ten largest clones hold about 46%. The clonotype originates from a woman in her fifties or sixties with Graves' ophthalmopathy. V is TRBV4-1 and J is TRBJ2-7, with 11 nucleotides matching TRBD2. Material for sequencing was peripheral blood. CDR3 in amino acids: CASSERLGLAVEQYF. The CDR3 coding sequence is TGCGCCAGCAGCGAACGGCTGGGACTAGCGGTAGAGCAGTACTTC.